This T cell receptor beta chain was recovered during a study of blood T cell repertoires in COVID-19. The assay was immunoSEQ multiplex PCR, and TCRdb's table has in-frame clones only and misses some. This table holds under 150,000 clones, approximately 84% found once. The CDR3 length is 16 residues. CDR1 is SGDLS and CDR2 is YYNGEE in the germline V gene. The trim removed 0 bases at V and 3 bases at J, leaving 6 bases unmatched. The J gene is TRBJ2-7, the V gene TRBV9; 10 bases fit TRBD2. This receptor was obtained from a human donor in a cohort sampled during active COVID-19. The sequencing input was peripheral blood. The CDR3 DNA is TGTGCCAGCAGCGTAGAGGCTAGCGGGGGCCTCTACGAGCAGTACTTC. Its protein is CASSVEASGGLYEQYF. The full variable domain, rest sourced from reference TRBV9 and TRBJ2-7, is DSGVTQTPKHLITATGQRVTLRCSPRSGDLSVYWYQQSLDQGLQFLIQYYNGEERAKGNILERFSAQQFPDLHSELNLSSLELGDSALYFCASSVEASGGLYEQYFGPGTRLTVT.